The rows below give T cell receptor beta chains drawn from one sample of a study of regulatory T cells in long-lasting Graves disease. MiXCR was run by TCRdb on the multiplex PCR reads, yielding one entry per CDR3 protein. The sample holds about 470,000 distinct CDR3 sequences, about 16% seen once. The same sample was also used in a study of T cells in Graves' hyperthyroidism and ophthalmopathy.

This material consisted of peripheral blood mononuclear cells (PBMCs), taken at new diagnosis, from a patient treated with antithyroid drugs. Receptors originate from a woman aged 30 to 39 with Graves disease. CDR3s include the opening cysteine and the closing phenylalanine or tryptophan. Rows may omit the clone size; those that give it use once, few, many or a size class.

size,J,length,V,CDR3
many,TRBJ2-7,13,TRBV28,CASSTFFPYEQYF
many,TRBJ2-5,15,TRBV7-3,CASSLSGADQETQYF
once,TRBJ1-2,14,TRBV9,CASSPEEFSNGYTF
many,TRBJ2-1,16,TRBV20-1,CSARTEWRTENNEQFF
many,TRBJ2-7,11,TRBV7-9,CASSWDYEQYF
many,TRBJ2-1,15,TRBV14,CASSQGRRADNEQFF
many,TRBJ2-1,12,TRBV7-9,CASSTSYNEQFF
many,TRBJ2-1,15,TRBV6-1,CASSPLSDVYNEQFF
many,TRBJ1-1,12,TRBV7-9,CASSLSITEAFF
-,TRBJ1-5,14,TRBV7-8,CASSNYEGNQPQHF
-,TRBJ1-2,12,TRBV29-1,CSVSGQGIGYTF
-,TRBJ2-2,17,TRBV5-5,CASSLVRDRSNTGELFF
many,TRBJ2-7,14,TRBV29-1,CSVASSRTGYEQYF
many,TRBJ2-7,16,TRBV10-3,CAISEFGGRSSYEQYF
-,TRBJ2-2,17,TRBV27,CASSPLGLGANTGELFF
few,TRBJ2-2,15,TRBV6-1,CASTERDWNTGELFF
many,TRBJ2-7,18,TRBV12-3/TRBV12-4,CASSPGTSGRAPMAEQYF
many,TRBJ1-1,13,TRBV20-1,CSAGGGGNTEAFF
-,TRBJ1-3,14,TRBV28,CASSLPGVENTIYF
many,TRBJ2-1,15,TRBV6-2/TRBV6-3,CASSYGTSGRAIQFF
-,TRBJ1-2,10,TRBV28,CATFNYGYTF
many,TRBJ2-7,14,TRBV5-6,CASSLSSGTYEQYF
once,TRBJ1-5,14,TRBV19,CASRERGGNQPQHF
-,TRBJ2-7,17,TRBV6-9,CASSYLPTLAGGGEQYF
-,TRBJ1-1,16,TRBV6-1,CASSPPTGVGITEAFF
many,TRBJ2-1,16,TRBV27,CASSFILAGGGREQFF
-,TRBJ2-5,13,TRBV7-9,CASSSSVGETQYF
many,TRBJ1-1,15,TRBV5-1,CASSSKVIGNTEAFF
-,TRBJ2-6,16,TRBV27,CASSPRGGAGANVLTF
-,TRBJ2-1,14,TRBV11-1,CASSYRDSHNEQFF
many,TRBJ2-7,15,TRBV5-1,CASSLGYRDPYEQYF
-,TRBJ2-7,13,TRBV4-1,CASIGGTGNEQYF
many,TRBJ1-1,14,TRBV7-3,CASSAGGRNTEAFF
-,TRBJ1-5,12,TRBV28,CASSGIFQPQHF
many,TRBJ2-1,15,TRBV2,CASNLLAGVVNEQFF
many,TRBJ2-3,15,TRBV20-1,CSAPGLAGMTDTQYF
many,TRBJ2-6,16,TRBV6-2/TRBV6-3,CASSYSTGDGANVLTF
many,TRBJ2-1,11,TRBV2,CASADGSGQFF
-,TRBJ1-1,16,TRBV5-4,CASSLAYRDMNTEAFF
many,TRBJ1-1,14,TRBV12-3/TRBV12-4,CASTKTGVNTEAFF
many,-,13,TRBV7-7,CASSLHGQETQYF
few,TRBJ2-7,16,TRBV6-5,CASSYSAGSSSYEQYF
-,TRBJ2-1,13,TRBV28,CASGLDMYNEQFF
many,TRBJ1-1,13,TRBV2,CASTEDRVAEAFF
many,TRBJ2-7,15,TRBV13,CASSLDKGSSYEQYF
-,TRBJ2-2,14,TRBV27,CATTLNSNTGELFF
many,TRBJ2-2,14,TRBV6-1,CASSELGGAGELFF
-,TRBJ2-7,14,TRBV5-6,CASSTLGLAYEQYF
-,TRBJ1-5,18,TRBV4-1,CASSQVPGTRVLNQPQHF
few,TRBJ2-4,13,TRBV2,CASQGLAKNIQYF
once,TRBJ1-5,14,TRBV30,CAWSVAGGNQPQHF
many,TRBJ2-1,16,TRBV2,CASSDIFGRDYNEQFF
many,TRBJ2-7,13,TRBV9,CASSVAQGYEQYF
few,TRBJ2-3,17,TRBV19,CASSNYQLAGGTDTQYF
-,TRBJ2-7,19,TRBV6-1,CASSTSGKVTERSSYEQYF
many,TRBJ2-5,15,TRBV30,CAWSRGGSLVETQYF
many,TRBJ2-7,11,TRBV3-1,CASSQYYEQYF
few,TRBJ2-1,16,TRBV5-1,CASSLTTSGRVYEQFF
-,TRBJ2-1,15,TRBV20-1,CSARVRGVSYNEQFF